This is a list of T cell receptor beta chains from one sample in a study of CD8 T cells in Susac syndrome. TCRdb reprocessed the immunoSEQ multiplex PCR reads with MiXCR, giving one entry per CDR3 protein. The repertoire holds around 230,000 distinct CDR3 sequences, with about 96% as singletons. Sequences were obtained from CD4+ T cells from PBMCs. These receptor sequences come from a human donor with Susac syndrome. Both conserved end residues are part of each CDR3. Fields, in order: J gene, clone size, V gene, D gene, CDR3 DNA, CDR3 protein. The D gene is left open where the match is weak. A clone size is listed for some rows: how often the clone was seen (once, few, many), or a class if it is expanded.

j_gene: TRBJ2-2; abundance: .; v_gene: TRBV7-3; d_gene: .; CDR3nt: TGTGCCAGCGGTCGCGGCACCGGGGAGCTGTTTTTT; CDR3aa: CASGRGTGELFF
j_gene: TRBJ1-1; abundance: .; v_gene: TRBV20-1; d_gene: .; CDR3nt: TGCAGTGCTAGAGCCGTGACAGGAGCAGACACTGAAGCTTTCTTT; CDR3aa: CSARAVTGADTEAFF
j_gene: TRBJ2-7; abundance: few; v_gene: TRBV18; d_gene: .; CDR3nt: TGTGCCAGCTCACCGGGGGACACCTACGAGCAGTACTTC; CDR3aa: CASSPGDTYEQYF
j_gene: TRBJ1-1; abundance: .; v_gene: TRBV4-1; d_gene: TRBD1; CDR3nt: TGCGCCAGCAGCCGACCGACAGGGCAGGTACACGAAGCTTTCTTT; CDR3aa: CASSRPTGQVHEAFF
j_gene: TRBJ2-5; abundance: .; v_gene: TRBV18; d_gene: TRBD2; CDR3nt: TGTGCCAGCTCACCAGTTACTAGCGGGCCCCAAGAGACCCAGTACTTC; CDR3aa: CASSPVTSGPQETQYF
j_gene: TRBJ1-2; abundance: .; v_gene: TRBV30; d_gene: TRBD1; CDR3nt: TGTGCCTGGATGAACAGGGGGCGCGTCTATGGCTACACCTTC; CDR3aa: CAWMNRGRVYGYTF
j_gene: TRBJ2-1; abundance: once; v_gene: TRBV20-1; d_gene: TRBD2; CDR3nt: TGCAGTGCTCCTATTAGCGGGAGGCCCTACAATGAGCAGTTCTTC; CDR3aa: CSAPISGRPYNEQFF
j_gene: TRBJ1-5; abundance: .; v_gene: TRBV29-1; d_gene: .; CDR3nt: TGCAGCGTTGAAGAGGGGGGATCCAATCAGCCCCAGCATTTT; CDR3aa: CSVEEGGSNQPQHF
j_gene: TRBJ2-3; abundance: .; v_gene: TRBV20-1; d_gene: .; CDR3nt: TGCAGTGCTAGAAGGAGGGCCCCTACGGGAGATACGCAGTATTTT; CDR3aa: CSARRRAPTGDTQYF
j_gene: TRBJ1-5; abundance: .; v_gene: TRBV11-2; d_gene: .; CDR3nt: TGTGCCAGCTCTCGAGGGGATCTCAATCAGCCCCAGCATTTT; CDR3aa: CASSRGDLNQPQHF
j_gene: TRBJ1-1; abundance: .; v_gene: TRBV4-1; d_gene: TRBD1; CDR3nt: TGCGCCAGCAGCCAAGGATCAGGGGGCGATTATACTGAAGCTTTCTTT; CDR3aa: CASSQGSGGDYTEAFF
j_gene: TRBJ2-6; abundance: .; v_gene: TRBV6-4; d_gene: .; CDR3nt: TGTGCCAGCAGTGACTCACCTGGGGCCAACGTCCTGACTTTC; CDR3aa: CASSDSPGANVLTF
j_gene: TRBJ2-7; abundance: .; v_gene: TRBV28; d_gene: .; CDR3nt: TGTGCCAGCAGCCTTGGACACATCTACGAGCAGTACTTC; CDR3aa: CASSLGHIYEQYF
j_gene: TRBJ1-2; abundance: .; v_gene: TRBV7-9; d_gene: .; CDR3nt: TGTGCCAGCAGCTCCTCGTGGACAGCAGCGGACTACACCTTC; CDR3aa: CASSSSWTAADYTF
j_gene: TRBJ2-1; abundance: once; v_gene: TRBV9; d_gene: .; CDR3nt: TGTGCCAGCAGCGTAGTAGGGACCCTCGGCAATGAGCAGTTCTTC; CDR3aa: CASSVVGTLGNEQFF
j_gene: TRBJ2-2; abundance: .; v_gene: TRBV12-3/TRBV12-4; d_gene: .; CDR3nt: TGTGCCACCTCTGAGCGGAACACCGGGGAGCTGTTTTTT; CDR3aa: CATSERNTGELFF
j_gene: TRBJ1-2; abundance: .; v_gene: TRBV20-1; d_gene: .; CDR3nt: TGCAGTGCTAGGAACACAGGGTGGAATGGCTACACCTTC; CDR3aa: CSARNTGWNGYTF
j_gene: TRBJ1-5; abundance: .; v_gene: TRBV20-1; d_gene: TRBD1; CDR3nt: TGCAGTGCTAGGCCCGGGACAGCCAATCAGCCCCAGCATTTT; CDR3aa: CSARPGTANQPQHF
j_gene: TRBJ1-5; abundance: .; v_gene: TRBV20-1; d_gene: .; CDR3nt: TGCAGTGCCCCCGAGGGAGGGGTTTACCAGCCCCAGCATTTT; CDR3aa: CSAPEGGVYQPQHF
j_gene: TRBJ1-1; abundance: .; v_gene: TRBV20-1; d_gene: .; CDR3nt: TGCAGTGCTAGCGGCCGCACTGAAGCTTTCTTT; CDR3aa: CSASGRTEAFF
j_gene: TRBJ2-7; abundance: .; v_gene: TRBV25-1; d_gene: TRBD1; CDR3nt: TGTGCCAGCAGTGCCAGACAGGGGGCCTACGAGCAGTACTTC; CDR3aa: CASSARQGAYEQYF
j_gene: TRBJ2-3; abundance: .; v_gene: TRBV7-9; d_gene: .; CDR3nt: TGTGCCAGCAGCTCTTTAGGACCGATCAGCACAGATACGCAGTATTTT; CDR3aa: CASSSLGPISTDTQYF
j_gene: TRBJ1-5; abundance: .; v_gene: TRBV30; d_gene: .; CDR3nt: TGTGCCTGGAGTGATGGGGCGAATCAGCCCCAGCATTTT; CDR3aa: CAWSDGANQPQHF
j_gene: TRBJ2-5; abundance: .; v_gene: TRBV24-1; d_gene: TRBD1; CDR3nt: TGTGCCACCAGTGATTTAAGGACAGGGGGCAGAGAGACCCAGTACTTC; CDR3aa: CATSDLRTGGRETQYF
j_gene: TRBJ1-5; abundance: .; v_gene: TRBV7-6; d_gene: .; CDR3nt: TGTGCCAGCAGCTTAGGTGGGGGGGCTTCGGGCCAGCCCCAGCATTTT; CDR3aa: CASSLGGGASGQPQHF
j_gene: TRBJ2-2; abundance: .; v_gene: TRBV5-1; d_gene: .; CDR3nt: TGCGCCAGCAGCTTGGACGATCCCCCGGCCAGGGAGCTGTTTTTT; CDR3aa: CASSLDDPPARELFF
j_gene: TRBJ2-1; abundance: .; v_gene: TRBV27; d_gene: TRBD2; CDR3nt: TGTGCCAGCAGTTTCCGTAGCGGGAGGGACTATTACAATGAGCAGTTCTTC; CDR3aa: CASSFRSGRDYYNEQFF
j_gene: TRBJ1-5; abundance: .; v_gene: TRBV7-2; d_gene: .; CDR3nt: TGTGCCAGCACCAACAACCCAGGGAGCCAGCCCCAGCATTTT; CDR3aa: CASTNNPGSQPQHF
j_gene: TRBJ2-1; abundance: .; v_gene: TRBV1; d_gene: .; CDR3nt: TGCACCAGCAGCCACCCTCCGCCCAGCGGGAGTCCCCACAATGAGCAGTTCTTC; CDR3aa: CTSSHPPPSGSPHNEQFF
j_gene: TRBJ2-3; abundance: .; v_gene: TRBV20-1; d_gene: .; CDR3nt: TGCAGTGGAGGCGGGCCTGATACGCAGTATTTT; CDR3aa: CSGGGPDTQYF
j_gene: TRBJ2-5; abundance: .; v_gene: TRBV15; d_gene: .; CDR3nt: TGTGCCACCAGCAGAGTACGCGAGACCCAGTACTTC; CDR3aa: CATSRVRETQYF
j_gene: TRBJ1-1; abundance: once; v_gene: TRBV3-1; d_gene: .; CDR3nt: TGTGCCAGCAGCCAACACAGGCAGGCCTTGAACACTGAAGCTTTCTTT; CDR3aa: CASSQHRQALNTEAFF
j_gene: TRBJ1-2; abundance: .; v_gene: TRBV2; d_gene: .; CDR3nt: TGTGCCAGCAGCGGCGGGGTTACGCGGACTACCAGCTATGGCTACACCTTC; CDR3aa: CASSGGVTRTTSYGYTF
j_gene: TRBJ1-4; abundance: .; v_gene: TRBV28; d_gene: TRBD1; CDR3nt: TGTGCCAGCAGTTACCTGGGGGACAGGTCCTGGGAAAAACTGTTTTTT; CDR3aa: CASSYLGDRSWEKLFF
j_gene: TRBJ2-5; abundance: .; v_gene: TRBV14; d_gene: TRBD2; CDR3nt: TGTGCCAGCAGCCAAGTATTAGCGGGGTACAAAGAGACCCAGTACTTC; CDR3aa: CASSQVLAGYKETQYF
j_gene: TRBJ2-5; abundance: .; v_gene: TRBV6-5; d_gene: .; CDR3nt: TGTGCCAGCAGCCGGGCTAGCTCTCAGACCCAGTACTTC; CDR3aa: CASSRASSQTQYF
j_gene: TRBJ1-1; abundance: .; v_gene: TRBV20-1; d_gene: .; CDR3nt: TGCAGTGCTAGGGTGCTGCAGGGCGACCCTTTCTTT; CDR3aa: CSARVLQGDPFF